This T cell receptor beta chain was recorded in a study of T cells of healthy individuals. TCRdb reprocessed the 5' RACE reads via MiXCR and lists one record per CDR3 protein. Of 50,000 to 55,000 distinct CDR3 sequences in the sample, roughly 15% were seen once. V lost 8 bases and J lost 5; bases outside the gene matches: 13. The germline CDR1 and CDR2 sequences are MNHEY and SVGEGT. The CDR3 is 15 amino acids. The chain combines TRBV6-2 or TRBV6-3 with TRBJ2-5; 8 nucleotides match TRBD2. This receptor was taken from a human donor in good health. CDR3 DNA sequence: TGTGCCAGCGAGGGACAAGCGGGGGCCGGCGAGACCCAGTACTTC. This sequence encodes CASEGQAGAGETQYF.